This TCR beta chain was sequenced in a study of regulatory T cells in long-lasting Graves disease. Per germline, CDR1 SGHKS and CDR2 YYEKEE (reference sequence). The CDR3 contains 15 residues. J gave up 6 bases and V 5 bases, and 12 bases lay outside the gene matches. The table lists this clonotype with many counts. The time point was: newly diagnosed GD, antithyroid drugs for less than 3 months. Construction of the TCR library relied on RNA isolated from PBMCs. Both iRepertoire HTBI primers and Arm-PCR of CDR3 regions were used to build the TCR beta libraries. In TCRdb, the multiplex PCR reads were re-called with MiXCR into one record per CDR3 protein. The sample yields a few hundred thousand distinct CDR3 sequences, roughly a fifth seen once. This sample was also put to use in a study of T cells in Graves' hyperthyroidism and ophthalmopathy.

This sequence originates from a woman aged 30 to 39 with Graves disease. The sequencing here drew on peripheral blood mononuclear cells (PBMCs), taken at new diagnosis, from a patient treated with antithyroid drugs. The V call is TRBV5-5, the J call TRBJ2-5; TRBD2 aligns across 8 bases. CDR3 nucleotide sequence: TGTGCCAGCAGTCGGACTAGCAGGGAGGGGAAGACCCAGTACTTC. Translating gives CASSRTSREGKTQYF.